The present TCR beta chain was sequenced within a study of T cells in Graves' hyperthyroidism and ophthalmopathy. Template material for amplifying TCR beta CDR3 regions consisted of RNA transcripts. Primed by the HTBI set, a first-round RT-PCR was run on the TCR CDR3. Each CDR3 protein gets one entry after TCRdb re-called the multiplex PCR reads with MiXCR. The data show about half a million distinct CDR3 sequences, roughly 23% seen once. The sample holds many counts of this clonotype. Its target is not known. Each diagnosis drew on symptoms, thyroxine, TRAb, thyroid ultrasound and orbital computed tomography findings. Around 10 ml fresh peripheral blood yielded the PBMCs. Study-wide results and limits: Ophthalmopathy, which appeared later, was predicted by the model a median 6.5 months before onset.

Sequenced input: blood. This receptor was identified in a woman between 65 and 79 years old with Graves' ophthalmopathy.

The CDR3 DNA is TGCAGTGCTAGAGGGGACATCACCGGGGAGCTGTTTTTT. Amino acid sequence: CSARGDITGELFF. The genes are TRBV20-1 and TRBJ2-2, with D maybe TRBD1 (6 bases). The CDR3 extends over 13 amino acids. Looked up from germline, CDR1 is DFQATT and CDR2 is SNEGSKA (reference sequence). V lost 1 base to trimming and J lost 4 bases, with 7 bases between them.